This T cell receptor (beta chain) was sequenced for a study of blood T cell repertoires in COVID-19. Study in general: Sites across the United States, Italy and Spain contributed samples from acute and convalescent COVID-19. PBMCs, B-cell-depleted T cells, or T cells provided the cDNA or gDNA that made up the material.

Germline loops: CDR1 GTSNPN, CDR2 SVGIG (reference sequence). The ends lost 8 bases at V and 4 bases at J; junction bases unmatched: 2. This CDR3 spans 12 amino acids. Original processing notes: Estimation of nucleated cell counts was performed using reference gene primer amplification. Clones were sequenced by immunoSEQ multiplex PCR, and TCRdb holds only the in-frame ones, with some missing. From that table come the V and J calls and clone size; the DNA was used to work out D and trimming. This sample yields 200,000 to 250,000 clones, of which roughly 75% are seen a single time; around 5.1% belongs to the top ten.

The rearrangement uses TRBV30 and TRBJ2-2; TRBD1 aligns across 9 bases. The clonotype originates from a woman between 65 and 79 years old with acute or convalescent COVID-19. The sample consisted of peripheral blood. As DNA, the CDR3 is TGTGCCGGGACAGGGCCCACCGGGGAGCTGTTTTTT. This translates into CAGTGPTGELFF.